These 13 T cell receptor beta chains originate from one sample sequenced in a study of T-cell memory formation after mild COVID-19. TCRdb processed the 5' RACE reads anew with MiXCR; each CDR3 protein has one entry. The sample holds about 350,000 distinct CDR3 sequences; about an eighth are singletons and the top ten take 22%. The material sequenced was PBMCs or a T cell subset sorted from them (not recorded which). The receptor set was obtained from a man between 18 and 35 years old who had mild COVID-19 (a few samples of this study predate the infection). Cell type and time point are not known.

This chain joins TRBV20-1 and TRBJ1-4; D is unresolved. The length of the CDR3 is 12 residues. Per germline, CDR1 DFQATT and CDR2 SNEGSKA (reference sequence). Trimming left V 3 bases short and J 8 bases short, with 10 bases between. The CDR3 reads CSASSTAEKLFF. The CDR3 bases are TGCAGTGCTAGTTCGACGGCCGAAAAACTGTTTTTT.

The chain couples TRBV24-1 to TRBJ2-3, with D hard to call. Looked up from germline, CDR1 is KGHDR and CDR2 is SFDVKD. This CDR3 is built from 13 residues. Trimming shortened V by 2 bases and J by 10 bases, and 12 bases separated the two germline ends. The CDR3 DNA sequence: TGTGCCACCAGTGATTCGGTTGGGTCGGCGCAGTATTTT. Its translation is CATSDSVGSAQYF.

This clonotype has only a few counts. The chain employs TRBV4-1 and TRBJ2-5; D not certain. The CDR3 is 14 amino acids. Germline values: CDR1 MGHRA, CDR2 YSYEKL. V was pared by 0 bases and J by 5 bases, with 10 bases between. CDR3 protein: CASSQDPGPETQYF. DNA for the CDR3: TGCGCCAGCAGCCAAGACCCAGGCCCGGAGACCCAGTACTTC.

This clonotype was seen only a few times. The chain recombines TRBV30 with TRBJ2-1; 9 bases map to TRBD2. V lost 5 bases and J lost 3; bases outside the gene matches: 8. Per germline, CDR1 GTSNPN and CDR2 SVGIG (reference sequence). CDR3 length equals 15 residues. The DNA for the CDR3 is TGTGCCTGGGCTGAGGCGGGGGGGATCTACAATGAGCAGTTCTTC. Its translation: CAWAEAGGIYNEQFF.

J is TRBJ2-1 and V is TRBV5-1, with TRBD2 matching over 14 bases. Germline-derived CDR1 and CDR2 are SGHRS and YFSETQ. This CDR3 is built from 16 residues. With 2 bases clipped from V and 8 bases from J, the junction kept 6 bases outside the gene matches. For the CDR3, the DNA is TGCGCCAGCAGCTTTGCGACTAGCGGGGGGGCCCATGAGCAGTTCTTC. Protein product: CASSFATSGGAHEQFF. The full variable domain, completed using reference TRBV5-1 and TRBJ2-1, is KAGVTQTPRYLIKTRGQQVTLSCSPISGHRSVSWYQQTPGQGLQFLFEYFSETQRNKGNFPGRFSGRQFSNSRSEMNVSTLELGDSALYLCASSFATSGGAHEQFFGPGTRLTVL.

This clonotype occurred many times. CDR3 sequence: CASRQTGSRYEQYF. The CDR3 DNA is TGTGCCAGCAGGCAGACAGGATCGAGGTACGAGCAGTACTTC. J is TRBJ2-7 and V is TRBV2, with D perhaps TRBD1 (6 bases). The CDR3 is 14 residues long. Trimming removed 6 bases from V and 4 bases from J, with 16 bases in between. Germline CDR1 is SNHLY and CDR2 is FYNNEI.

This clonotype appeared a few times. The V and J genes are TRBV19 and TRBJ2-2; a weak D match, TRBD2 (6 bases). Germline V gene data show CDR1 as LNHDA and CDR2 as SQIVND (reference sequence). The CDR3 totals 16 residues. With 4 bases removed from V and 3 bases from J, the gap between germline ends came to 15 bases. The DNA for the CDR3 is TGTGCCAGTAGTACGGGGCGGAGGGATTACACCGGGGAGCTGTTTTTT. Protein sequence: CASSTGRRDYTGELFF.

CDR3 amino acids: CASSQSIVGPQHF. CDR3 bases: TGTGCCAGCAGCCAAAGCATCGTGGGGCCCCAGCATTTT. The gene calls are TRBV9 and TRBJ1-5; no clear D gene. V lost 4 bases and J lost 9, with 14 bases in between. CDR1 and CDR2 (germline): SGDLS, YYNGEE. CDR3 size: 13 residues.

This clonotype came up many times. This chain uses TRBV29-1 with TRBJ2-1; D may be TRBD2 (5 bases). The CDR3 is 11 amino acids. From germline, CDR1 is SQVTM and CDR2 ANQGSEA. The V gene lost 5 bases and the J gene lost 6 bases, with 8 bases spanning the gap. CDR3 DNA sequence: TGCAGCGTTTCCGGGGTCAATGAGCAGTTCTTC. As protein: CSVSGVNEQFF.

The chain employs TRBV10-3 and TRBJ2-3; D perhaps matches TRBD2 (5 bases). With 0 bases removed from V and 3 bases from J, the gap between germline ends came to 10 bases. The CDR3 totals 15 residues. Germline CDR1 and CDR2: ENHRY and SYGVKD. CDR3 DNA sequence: TGTGCCATCAGTGAGTCTGCGCGGGCGACAGATACGCAGTATTTT. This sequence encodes CAISESARATDTQYF.

CDR3 sequence (DNA): TGTGCCAGTAGTGAGAGGAGCAGGGAGTACGAGCAGTACTTC. Amino acids: CASSERSREYEQYF. This chain connects TRBV19 to TRBJ2-7; D possibly matches TRBD1 or TRBD2 (5 bases each). Germline V gene sequence: CDR1 LNHDA, CDR2 SQIVND (reference sequence). There are 14 residues in the CDR3. Trimming stripped 5 bases from V and 4 bases from J, with 15 bases between.

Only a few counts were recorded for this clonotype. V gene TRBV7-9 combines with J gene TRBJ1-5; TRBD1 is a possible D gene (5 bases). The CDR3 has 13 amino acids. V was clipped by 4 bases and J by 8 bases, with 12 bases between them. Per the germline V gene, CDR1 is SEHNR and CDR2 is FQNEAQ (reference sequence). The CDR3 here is CASSSHVGEPQHF. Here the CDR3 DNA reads TGTGCCAGCAGCTCTCATGTGGGGGAGCCCCAGCATTTT.

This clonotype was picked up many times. Here the CDR3 reads CASSPGQYQETQYF. The CDR3 DNA sequence: TGCGCCAGCAGCCCGGGACAGTACCAAGAGACCCAGTACTTC. The chain recombines TRBV5-1 with TRBJ2-5; 7 bases map to TRBD1. V was pared by 4 bases and J by 0 bases, with 3 bases of the junction left unmatched. CDR1 and CDR2 (germline): SGHRS, YFSETQ. CDR3 length: 14 amino acids. The complete variable domain, with remaining parts taken from reference TRBV5-1 and TRBJ2-5, reads KAGVTQTPRYLIKTRGQQVTLSCSPISGHRSVSWYQQTPGQGLQFLFEYFSETQRNKGNFPGRFSGRQFSNSRSEMNVSTLELGDSALYLCASSPGQYQETQYFGPGTRLLVL.